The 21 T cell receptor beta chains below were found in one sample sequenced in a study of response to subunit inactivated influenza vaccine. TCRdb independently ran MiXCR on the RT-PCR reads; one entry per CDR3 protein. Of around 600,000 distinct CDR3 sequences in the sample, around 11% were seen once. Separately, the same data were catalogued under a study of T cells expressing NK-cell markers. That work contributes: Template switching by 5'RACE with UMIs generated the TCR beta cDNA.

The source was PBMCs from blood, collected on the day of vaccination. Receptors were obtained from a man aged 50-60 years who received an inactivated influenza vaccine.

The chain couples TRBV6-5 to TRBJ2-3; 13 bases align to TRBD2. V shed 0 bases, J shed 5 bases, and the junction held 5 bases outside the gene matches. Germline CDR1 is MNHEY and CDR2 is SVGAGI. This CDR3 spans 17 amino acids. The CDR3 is CASSYSRLAGGEDTQYF. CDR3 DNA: TGTGCCAGCAGTTACTCAAGACTAGCGGGAGGTGAAGATACGCAGTATTTT.

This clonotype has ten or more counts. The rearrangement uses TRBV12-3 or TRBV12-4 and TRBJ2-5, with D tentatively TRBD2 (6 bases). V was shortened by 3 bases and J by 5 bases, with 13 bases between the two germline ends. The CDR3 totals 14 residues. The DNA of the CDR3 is TGTGCCAGCAGTTTGCGCCTAGCGCGGGAGACCCAGTACTTC. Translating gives CASSLRLARETQYF.

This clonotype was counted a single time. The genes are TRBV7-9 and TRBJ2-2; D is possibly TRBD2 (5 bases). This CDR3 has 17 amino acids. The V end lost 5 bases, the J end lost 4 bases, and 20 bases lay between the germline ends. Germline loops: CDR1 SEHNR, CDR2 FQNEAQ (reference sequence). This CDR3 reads CASSTQTGPGSTGELFF. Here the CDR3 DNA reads TGTGCCAGCAGCACTCAGACCGGGCCGGGATCCACCGGGGAGCTGTTTTTT. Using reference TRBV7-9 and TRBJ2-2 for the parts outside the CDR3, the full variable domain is DTGVSQNPRHKITKRGQNVTFRCDPISEHNRLYWYRQTLGQGPEFLTYFQNEAQLEKSRLLSDRFSAERPKGSFSTLEIQRTEQGDSAMYLCASSTQTGPGSTGELFFGEGSRLTVL.

CDR3 DNA sequence: TGTGCCAGCAGTTCCCTGACCGTGTTCGATGAGCAGTTCTTC. It encodes CASSSLTVFDEQFF. This chain uses TRBV12-3 or TRBV12-4 with TRBJ2-1; no clear D gene. The CDR3 extends over 14 amino acids. Trimming took 4 bases from V and 8 from J, leaving 15 bases between them.

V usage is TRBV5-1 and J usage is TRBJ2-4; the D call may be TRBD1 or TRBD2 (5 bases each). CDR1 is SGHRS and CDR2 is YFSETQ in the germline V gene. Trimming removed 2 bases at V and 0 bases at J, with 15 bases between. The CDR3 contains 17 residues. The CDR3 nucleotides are TGCGCCAGCAGCTTCCTCGGGGCAGGCCTAGCCAAAAACATTCAGTACTTC. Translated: CASSFLGAGLAKNIQYF.

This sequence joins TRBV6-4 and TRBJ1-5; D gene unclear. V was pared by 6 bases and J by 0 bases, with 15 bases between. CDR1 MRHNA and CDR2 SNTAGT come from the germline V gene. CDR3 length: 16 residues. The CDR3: CASSHRKAYSNQPQHF. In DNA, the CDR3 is TGTGCCAGCAGCCACAGAAAGGCGTATAGCAATCAGCCCCAGCATTTT.

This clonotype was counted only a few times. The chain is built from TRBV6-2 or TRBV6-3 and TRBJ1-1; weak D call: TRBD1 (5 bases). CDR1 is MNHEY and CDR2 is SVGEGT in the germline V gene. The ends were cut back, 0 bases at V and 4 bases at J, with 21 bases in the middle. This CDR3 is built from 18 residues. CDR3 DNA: TGTGCCAGCAGTTACTCCGGACAAGGGAATTTTATTTTCACTGAAGCTTTCTTT. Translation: CASSYSGQGNFIFTEAFF.

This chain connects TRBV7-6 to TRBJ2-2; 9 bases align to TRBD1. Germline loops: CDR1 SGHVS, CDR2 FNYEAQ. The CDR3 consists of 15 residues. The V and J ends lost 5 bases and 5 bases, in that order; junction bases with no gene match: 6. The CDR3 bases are TGTGCCAGCAGCACGGGACAGGGTGGTACCGGGGAGCTGTTTTTT. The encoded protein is CASSTGQGGTGELFF.

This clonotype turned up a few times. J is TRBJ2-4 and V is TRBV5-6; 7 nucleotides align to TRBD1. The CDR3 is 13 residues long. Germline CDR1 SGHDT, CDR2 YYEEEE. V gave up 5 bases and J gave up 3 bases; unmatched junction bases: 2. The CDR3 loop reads CASSWTGKNIQYF. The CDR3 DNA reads TGTGCCAGCAGTTGGACAGGCAAAAACATTCAGTACTTC.

The CDR3 DNA reads as TGCAGTGCTAGCGGTGGAATGGGAAGCAATCAGCCCCAGCATTTT. It is translated as CSASGGMGSNQPQHF. The J gene is TRBJ1-5, the V gene TRBV20-1; unclear D gene. The CDR3 extends over 15 amino acids. From germline, CDR1 is DFQATT and CDR2 SNEGSKA (reference sequence). Trimming left V 3 bases short and J 1 base short, with 13 bases between.

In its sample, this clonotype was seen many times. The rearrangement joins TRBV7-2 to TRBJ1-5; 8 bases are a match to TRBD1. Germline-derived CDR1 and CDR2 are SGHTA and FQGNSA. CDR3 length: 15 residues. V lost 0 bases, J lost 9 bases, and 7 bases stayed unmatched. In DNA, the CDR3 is TGTGCCAGCAGCTTAGCCCAGGGGGCGGCTGCGCCCCAGCATTTT. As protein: CASSLAQGAAAPQHF.

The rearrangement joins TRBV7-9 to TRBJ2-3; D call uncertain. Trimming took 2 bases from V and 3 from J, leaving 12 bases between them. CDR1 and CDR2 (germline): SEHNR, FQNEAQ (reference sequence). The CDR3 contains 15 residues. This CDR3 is CASSLSRIGTDTQYF. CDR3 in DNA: TGTGCCAGCAGCTTATCCCGCATTGGGACAGATACGCAGTATTTT.

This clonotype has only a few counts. CDR3 protein: CASSSVLAGGFDEQFF. The DNA for the CDR3 is TGTGCCAGCAGTTCTGTACTAGCGGGGGGTTTCGATGAGCAGTTCTTC. The genes are TRBV27 and TRBJ2-1; 12 bases line up with TRBD2. After removal of 4 bases from V and 8 bases from J, the junction contained 9 bases not matched to a gene. CDR3 length: 16 residues. The V gene's germline CDR1 is MNHEY and CDR2 SMNVEV (reference sequence).

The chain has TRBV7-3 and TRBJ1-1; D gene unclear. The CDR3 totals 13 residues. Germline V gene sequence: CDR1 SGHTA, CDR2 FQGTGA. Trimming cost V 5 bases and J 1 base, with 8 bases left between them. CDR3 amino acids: CASSAGRNTEAFF. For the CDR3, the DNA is TGTGCCAGCAGCGCGGGAAGGAACACTGAAGCTTTCTTT.

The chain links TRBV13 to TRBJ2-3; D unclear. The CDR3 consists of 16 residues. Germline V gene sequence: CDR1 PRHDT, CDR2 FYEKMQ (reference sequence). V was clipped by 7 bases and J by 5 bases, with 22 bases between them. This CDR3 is CASTPSRFGGIDTQYF. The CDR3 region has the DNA TGTGCCAGCACCCCCTCCCGATTTGGTGGGATAGATACGCAGTATTTT. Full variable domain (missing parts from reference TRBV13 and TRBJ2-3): AAGVIQSPRHLIKEKRETATLKCYPIPRHDTVYWYQQGPGQDPQFLISFYEKMQSDKGSIPDRFSAQQFSDYHSELNMSSLELGDSALYFCASTPSRFGGIDTQYFGPGTRLTVL.

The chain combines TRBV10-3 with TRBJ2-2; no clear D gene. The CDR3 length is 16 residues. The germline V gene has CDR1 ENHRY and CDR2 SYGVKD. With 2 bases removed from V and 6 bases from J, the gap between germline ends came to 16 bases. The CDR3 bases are TGTGCCATCAGTGAGAAAGAACTAATAATCTCCGGGGAGCTGTTTTTT. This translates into CAISEKELIISGELFF.

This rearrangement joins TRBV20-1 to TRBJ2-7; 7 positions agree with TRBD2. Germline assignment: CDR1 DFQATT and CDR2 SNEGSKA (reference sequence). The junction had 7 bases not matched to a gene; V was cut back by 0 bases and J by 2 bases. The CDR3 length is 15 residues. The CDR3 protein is CSARDRLAAAYEQYF. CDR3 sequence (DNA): TGCAGTGCTAGAGATCGGCTAGCGGCCGCCTACGAGCAGTACTTC.

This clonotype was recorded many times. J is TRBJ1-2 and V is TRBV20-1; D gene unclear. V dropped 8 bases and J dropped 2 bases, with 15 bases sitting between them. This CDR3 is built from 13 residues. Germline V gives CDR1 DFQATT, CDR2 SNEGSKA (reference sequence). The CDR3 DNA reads TGCAGTTCTCCAACAGCGAAAAACTATGGCTACACCTTC. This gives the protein CSSPTAKNYGYTF.

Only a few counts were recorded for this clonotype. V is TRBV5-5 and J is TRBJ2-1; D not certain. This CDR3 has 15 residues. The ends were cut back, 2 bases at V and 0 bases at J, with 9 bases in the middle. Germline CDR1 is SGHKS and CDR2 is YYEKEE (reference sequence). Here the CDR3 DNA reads TGTGCCAGCAGCTTTTTTCCGTCCTCCTACAATGAGCAGTTCTTC. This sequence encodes CASSFFPSSYNEQFF.

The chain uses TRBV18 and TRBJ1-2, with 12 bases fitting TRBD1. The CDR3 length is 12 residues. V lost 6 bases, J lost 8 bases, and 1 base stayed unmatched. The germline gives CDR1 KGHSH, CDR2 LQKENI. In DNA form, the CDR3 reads TGTGCCAGCTCTGGGACAGGGGGCGGCTACACCTTC. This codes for CASSGTGGGYTF.

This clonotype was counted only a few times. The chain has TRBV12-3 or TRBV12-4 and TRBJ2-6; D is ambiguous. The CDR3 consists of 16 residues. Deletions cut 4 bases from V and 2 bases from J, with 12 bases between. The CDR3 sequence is CASSSTRPPGANVLTF. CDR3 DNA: TGTGCCAGCAGTTCCACTCGGCCCCCTGGGGCCAACGTCCTGACTTTC.